This T cell receptor (beta chain) was observed in a study of type 1 and type 2 diabetes patients. Study at large: Sequencing for the whole study yielded about 20 million paired-end reads.

Losses at the gene ends were 6 bases for V and 4 bases for J; bases not matched to a gene: 11. The CDR3 consists of 15 residues. CDR1 is SNHLY and CDR2 is FYNNEI in the germline V gene. Amplification started from genomic DNA. A primer set of 30 forward and 13 reverse primers amplified the CDR3. TCRdb re-derived calls from the multiplex PCR reads in MiXCR, one entry per CDR3 protein. The sample has some 250,000 distinct CDR3 sequences; more than 45% are singletons. The sequence derives from a man aged 18 to 29 with type 2 diabetes. Sequencing used peripheral blood mononuclear cells (PBMCs). This rearrangement joins TRBV2 to TRBJ1-1; the match to TRBD1 covers 7 bases. CDR3 amino acids: CASRRQGLGATEAFF. CDR3 DNA sequence: TGTGCCAGCAGAAGACAGGGTCTGGGGGCCACTGAAGCTTTCTTT.